Listed here are 32 T cell receptor beta chains from one sample, sequenced in a study of shared clonotypes between healthy human individuals. Produced via immunoSEQ multiplex PCR; TCRdb's table is partial and in-frame only. Here the sample spans over 2,000,000 clones, approximately 92% being singletons. It was CD45RO-negative cells, positively selected for CCR7, that made up naive CD8 cells, with terminally differentiated effector memory CD45RA+ cells excluded. The sample comprised naive CD8+ T cells from PBMCs. Receptor source: a young man in good health. Some clones in this sample may be carry-over from other donors' samples.

The chain joins TRBV6-1 to TRBJ1-4, with D uncertain. The germline V gene encodes CDR1 MNHNS and CDR2 SASEGT. The CDR3 consists of 18 residues. Trimming pared 0 bases from V and 1 base from J, leaving 15 bases between. Here the CDR3 DNA reads TGTGCCAGCAGTGAAGCTTTTGTGGAGGGTATAACTAATGAAAAACTGTTTTTT. Translated, it gives CASSEAFVEGITNEKLFF.

V gene TRBV5-6 combines with J gene TRBJ2-7, with 7 nucleotides matching TRBD1. The germline gives CDR1 SGHDT, CDR2 YYEEEE. The CDR3 is 13 amino acids. J was trimmed by 2 bases and V by 3 bases; bases with no gene match: 2. The CDR3 protein is CASSYGTAYEQYF. The CDR3 DNA reads TGTGCCAGCAGCTACGGGACAGCCTACGAGCAGTACTTC.

DNA for the CDR3: TGCAGCGTTGAACAATCCGGGGAGCTGTTTTTT. Amino acid sequence: CSVEQSGELFF. This rearrangement joins TRBV29-1 to TRBJ2-2; D is unresolved. The CDR3 is made up of 11 amino acids. Germline CDR1 reads SQVTM; CDR2 reads ANQGSEA. Trimming removed 2 bases at V and 6 bases at J, with 4 bases between.

With respect to this clone: This specimen includes other DNA sequences encoding the same CDR3. The DNA of the CDR3 is TGTGCCAGCAGTTTGCGACAGGGGGATCAGCCCCAGCATTTT. Encoded protein: CASSLRQGDQPQHF. The V and J genes are TRBV27 and TRBJ1-5; 9 nucleotides agree with TRBD1. V lost 3 bases and J lost 5; bases outside the gene matches: 2. Germline V gene sequence: CDR1 MNHEY, CDR2 SMNVEV (reference sequence). The CDR3 consists of 14 residues.

The CDR3 here is CASGVGLNTEAFF. CDR3 coding DNA: TGTGCCAGTGGGGTTGGACTGAACACTGAAGCTTTCTTT. The rearrangement uses TRBV19 and TRBJ1-1; D is unresolved. CDR1 is LNHDA, CDR2 SQIVND, per germline (reference sequence). The CDR3 totals 13 residues. V was shortened by 8 bases and J by 0 bases, with 10 bases between the two germline ends.

V is TRBV9 and J is TRBJ2-7; D remains unclear. CDR1 and CDR2 from the germline V gene are SGDLS and YYNGEE. Trimming removed 4 bases from V and 7 bases from J, with 21 bases in between. This CDR3 is built from 15 residues. The CDR3: CASSPPPGAGGEQYF. CDR3 nucleotide sequence: TGTGCCAGCAGCCCCCCCCCAGGTGCCGGTGGTGAGCAGTACTTC.

This clone came up once. V is TRBV28 and J is TRBJ2-5, with 7 nucleotides matching TRBD2. The trim removed 7 bases at V and 5 bases at J, leaving 13 bases unmatched. Germline V lookup: CDR1 MDHEN, CDR2 SYDVKM. CDR3 length: 15 amino acids. The CDR3 DNA is TGTGCCAGCATGAGAGGAAGGGAGGGCCCGGAGACCCAGTACTTC. Its translation is CASMRGREGPETQYF.

V usage is TRBV25-1 and J usage is TRBJ2-2, with 12 bases that match TRBD2. Germline V gene sequence: CDR1 MGHDK, CDR2 SYGVNS. V shed 3 bases, J shed 6 bases, and the junction held 5 bases outside the gene matches. The CDR3 has 16 residues. The CDR3: CASSDPSGRAPGELFF. In DNA form, the CDR3 reads TGTGCCAGCAGTGACCCTAGCGGGAGGGCCCCCGGGGAGCTGTTTTTT. Full variable domain (rest looked up from reference TRBV25-1 and TRBJ2-2): EADIYQTPRYLVIGTGKKITLECSQTMGHDKMYWYQQDPGMELHLIHYSYGVNSTEKGDLSSESTVSRIRTEHFPLTLESARPSHTSQYLCASSDPSGRAPGELFFGEGSRLTVL.

This chain connects TRBV2 to TRBJ1-4; D remains unclear. Between the trimmed V and J ends, which lost 5 bases and 0 bases, there was a span of 7 bases. The CDR3 covers 14 residues. Germline-derived CDR1 and CDR2 are SNHLY and FYNNEI. CDR3 region: CASSKFATNEKLFF. CDR3 DNA sequence: TGTGCCAGCAGTAAATTCGCAACTAATGAAAAACTGTTTTTT.

J is TRBJ2-7 and V is TRBV19; the D is unclear. V was shortened by 3 bases and J by 5 bases, with 11 bases between the two germline ends. The CDR3 is 13 residues long. CDR1 and CDR2 from the germline V gene are LNHDA and SQIVND (reference sequence). CDR3 nucleotides: TGTGCCAGTAGTATGCGTTCGCCGGACGAGCAGTACTTC. It codes for CASSMRSPDEQYF.

The chain recombines TRBV25-1 with TRBJ2-1, with D perhaps matching TRBD1 (6 bases). Trimming left V 7 bases short and J 0 bases short, with 13 bases between. CDR3 length: 15 amino acids. From germline, CDR1 is MGHDK and CDR2 SYGVNS. CDR3 in amino acids: CASNPQGSSYNEQFF. CDR3 in DNA: TGTGCCAGCAACCCACAGGGAAGCTCCTACAATGAGCAGTTCTTC.

This clone has only one observation. The V and J genes are TRBV5-1 and TRBJ1-2; D remains ambiguous. V shed 2 bases and J shed 0 bases, with 8 bases lying between them. Germline CDR1 and CDR2: SGHRS and YFSETQ. The CDR3 totals 14 residues. The CDR3 nucleotides are TGCGCCAGCAGCTTCCGGGCGACTAACTATGGCTACACCTTC. Its protein product is CASSFRATNYGYTF.

The chain carries TRBV27 and TRBJ1-2, with 7 bases fitting TRBD1. J lost 8 bases, V lost 1 base, and 10 bases had no gene match. The CDR3 has 15 amino acids. Germline values: CDR1 MNHEY, CDR2 SMNVEV (reference sequence). CDR3 coding DNA: TGTGCCAGCAGTTTATTTCCAGGGGGAGCGTACGGCTACACCTTC. Protein sequence: CASSLFPGGAYGYTF.

This rearrangement joins TRBV6-1 to TRBJ2-3, with D possibly matching TRBD2 (5 bases). This CDR3 spans 20 amino acids. Germline CDR1 is MNHNS and CDR2 is SASEGT. With 3 bases removed from V and 2 bases from J, the gap between germline ends came to 27 bases. CDR3 nucleotides: TGTGCCAGCAGTGAGTTTTCGACGGGAATACTGACTGAGTACACAGATACGCAGTATTTT. Translating gives CASSEFSTGILTEYTDTQYF.

The chain uses TRBV4-2 and TRBJ1-5; the D gene is possibly TRBD1 (5 bases). The V gene lost 5 bases and the J gene lost 2 bases, with 13 bases spanning the gap. The CDR3 has 15 residues. Germline V gene lookup returns CDR1 LGHNA and CDR2 YNFKEQ. The CDR3, as DNA: TGTGCCAGCAGCGATGGAGGGGAGGGCAATCAGCCCCAGCATTTT. Protein product: CASSDGGEGNQPQHF.

This clone was seen only a few times. Other DNA sequences within the sample encode an identical CDR3. The chain combines TRBV29-1 with TRBJ1-2; D not resolved. There are 11 residues in the CDR3. Germline loops: CDR1 SQVTM, CDR2 ANQGSEA. V lost 6 bases and J 3 bases, leaving 8 bases between the germline ends. The CDR3 nucleotides read TGCAGCGTACTCCGGGACTATGGCTACACCTTC. Its translation is CSVLRDYGYTF. The full variable domain, with the rest looked up from reference TRBV29-1 and TRBJ1-2, is SAVISQKPSRDICQRGTSLTIQCQVDSQVTMMFWYRQQPGQSLTLIATANQGSEATYESGFVIDKFPISRPNLTFSTLTVSNMSPEDSSIYLCSVLRDYGYTFGSGTRLTVV.

This CDR3 reads CASSFGPPGRIVSGANVLTF. CDR3 DNA: TGTGCCAGCAGTTTCGGCCCCCCTGGCCGGATTGTCTCTGGGGCCAACGTCCTGACTTTC. J is TRBJ2-6 and V is TRBV28; D is unclear. This CDR3 contains 20 residues. Germline CDR1 reads MDHEN; CDR2 reads SYDVKM. V dropped 3 bases and J dropped 0 bases, with 21 bases sitting between them. Complete variable domain (other parts from reference TRBV28 and TRBJ2-6): DVKVTQSSRYLVKRTGEKVFLECVQDMDHENMFWYRQDPGLGLRLIYFSYDVKMKEKGDIPEGYSVSREKKERFSLILESASTNQTSMYLCASSFGPPGRIVSGANVLTFGAGSRLTVL.

The V gene is TRBV5-1, the J gene TRBJ2-1, with 8 bases identical to TRBD1. V lost 4 bases to trimming and J lost 2 bases; unmatched junction nucleotides: 5. Germline CDR1 SGHRS, CDR2 YFSETQ. The CDR3 consists of 15 residues. The chain's CDR3 is CASSRGQGPYNEQFF. CDR3 sequence (DNA): TGCGCCAGCAGCCGTGGACAGGGTCCCTACAATGAGCAGTTCTTC.

V gene TRBV9 combines with J gene TRBJ1-1; D remains unclear. Trimming pared 0 bases from V and 2 bases from J, leaving 5 bases between. CDR3 length: 13 residues. Per the germline V gene, CDR1 is SGDLS and CDR2 is YYNGEE. The CDR3 coding sequence is TGTGCCAGCAGCGTAGACAGTAACACTGAAGCTTTCTTT. Translation gives CASSVDSNTEAFF.

In regard to this clone: Other DNA sequences in the sample encode the same CDR3. The chain employs TRBV7-9 and TRBJ1-1; D unresolved. Germline assignment: CDR1 SEHNR and CDR2 FQNEAQ (reference sequence). The CDR3 spans 13 residues. V lost 6 bases to trimming and J lost 1 base, with 9 bases between them. For the CDR3, the DNA is TGTGCCAGCAGTTGGACGGAGAACACTGAAGCTTTCTTT. This sequence encodes CASSWTENTEAFF.

The chain has TRBV29-1 and TRBJ2-3, with 7 bases that match TRBD2. The CDR3 loop spans 13 amino acids. Germline CDR1 and CDR2: SQVTM and ANQGSEA. Trimming removed 1 base from V and 6 bases from J; junction bases left unmatched: 4. This CDR3 reads CSVEGAGVDTQYF. DNA for the CDR3: TGCAGCGTTGAAGGCGCGGGAGTGGATACGCAGTATTTT.

This clone appeared a few times. This chain joins TRBV9 and TRBJ2-3; the match to TRBD2 covers 7 bases. V gave up 4 bases and J gave up 4 bases; unmatched junction bases: 12. This CDR3 comprises 16 residues. The germline gives CDR1 SGDLS, CDR2 YYNGEE. CDR3 DNA sequence: TGTGCCAGCAGCTTCGAACCGGGGGGATTGGCAGATACGCAGTATTTT. Encoded protein: CASSFEPGGLADTQYF.

This chain joins TRBV10-3 and TRBJ2-3; weak D call: TRBD1 (5 bases). The germline CDR1 and CDR2 sequences are ENHRY and SYGVKD. The CDR3 runs 13 residues. Trimming removed 6 bases from V and 0 bases from J, with 7 bases in between. For the CDR3, the DNA is TGTGCCATCAGGGACATGAGCACAGATACGCAGTATTTT. Its protein is CAIRDMSTDTQYF.

V is TRBV6-1 and J is TRBJ2-7, with 12 nucleotides matching TRBD2. CDR1 and CDR2 from the germline V gene are MNHNS and SASEGT. V dropped 9 bases and J dropped 2; count of bases not matched to a gene: 2. CDR3 size: 13 residues. The CDR3 bases are TGTGCCAGTCGACTAGCGGGGGCCTACGAGCAGTACTTC. Translation: CASRLAGAYEQYF.

The chain combines TRBV7-9 with TRBJ2-3; no definite D call. In germline, CDR1 is SEHNR, CDR2 FQNEAQ (reference sequence). This CDR3 region has 12 residues. Trimming cost V 2 bases and J 6 bases, with 6 bases left between them. CDR3 DNA sequence: TGTGCCAGCAGCTTATCTTCCGATACGCAGTATTTT. It is translated as CASSLSSDTQYF.

The CDR3 nucleotides are TGTGCCAGCAACCGTGCAGGGAAGAGCTCCTACGAGCAGTACTTC. This gives the protein CASNRAGKSSYEQYF. V is TRBV7-9 and J is TRBJ2-7, with D possibly being TRBD1 (5 bases). Looked up from germline, CDR1 is SEHNR and CDR2 is FQNEAQ (reference sequence). The ends were cut back, 7 bases at V and 0 bases at J, with 16 bases in the middle. The CDR3 contains 15 residues.

The chain employs TRBV19 and TRBJ2-2; D is possibly TRBD1 or TRBD2 (5 bases each). Germline CDR1 is LNHDA and CDR2 is SQIVND (reference sequence). Trimming took off 7 bases at V and 1 base at J, with 13 bases between the two ends. The CDR3 loop spans 15 amino acids. CDR3 sequence: CASIRRGENTGELFF. The CDR3, as DNA: TGTGCCAGTATACGCCGGGGCGAGAACACCGGGGAGCTGTTTTTT.

The sample holds one count of this clone. This sequence joins TRBV27 and TRBJ1-2; a weak D match, TRBD1 (6 bases). The CDR3 loop spans 17 amino acids. V was trimmed by 4 bases and J by 5 bases, leaving 23 bases between them. The germline CDR1 and CDR2 sequences are MNHEY and SMNVEV (reference sequence). CDR3 residues: CASSSYGQYPQGYGYTF. CDR3 coding DNA: TGTGCCAGCAGTTCCTATGGACAGTACCCCCAGGGATATGGCTACACCTTC.

The rearrangement uses TRBV27 and TRBJ1-2, with D maybe TRBD1 (5 bases). With 0 bases removed from V and 0 bases from J, the gap between germline ends came to 17 bases. CDR3 length: 18 amino acids. Germline lookup yields CDR1 MNHEY and CDR2 SMNVEV (reference sequence). In DNA form, the CDR3 reads TGTGCCAGCAGTTTATCGAGGGCACCGGGGGATCCTAACTATGGCTACACCTTC. This codes for CASSLSRAPGDPNYGYTF.

The chain couples TRBV6-1 to TRBJ1-5; perhaps TRBD1 as D (6 bases). The CDR3 length is 15 residues. The V gene's germline CDR1 is MNHNS and CDR2 SASEGT. V was shortened by 1 base and J by 5 bases, with 12 bases between the two germline ends. CDR3: CASSEDRVGDQPQHF. The CDR3 DNA is TGTGCCAGCAGTGAAGACAGGGTGGGAGATCAGCCCCAGCATTTT.

The genes are TRBV27 and TRBJ1-1; D call uncertain. The V gene's germline CDR1 is MNHEY and CDR2 SMNVEV (reference sequence). The V and J ends lost 4 bases and 5 bases respectively, with 11 bases between them. This CDR3 comprises 13 residues. The CDR3, as DNA: TGTGCCAGCAGTTCTAACGGGGTGACTGAAGCTTTCTTT. Protein product: CASSSNGVTEAFF.

The rearrangement links TRBV7-9 to TRBJ2-7, with D perhaps matching TRBD1 or TRBD2 (7 bases each). Germline assignment: CDR1 SEHNR and CDR2 FQNEAQ (reference sequence). The germline V and J ends were trimmed by 8 bases and 6 bases, with 14 bases remaining between them. This CDR3 has 12 amino acids. In DNA, the CDR3 is TGTGCCAGCGGACTAGGGGGCTCCGAGCAGTACTTC. Its protein is CASGLGGSEQYF. Full variable domain (missing parts from reference TRBV7-9 and TRBJ2-7): DTGVSQNPRHKITKRGQNVTFRCDPISEHNRLYWYRQTLGQGPEFLTYFQNEAQLEKSRLLSDRFSAERPKGSFSTLEIQRTEQGDSAMYLCASGLGGSEQYFGPGTRLTVT.